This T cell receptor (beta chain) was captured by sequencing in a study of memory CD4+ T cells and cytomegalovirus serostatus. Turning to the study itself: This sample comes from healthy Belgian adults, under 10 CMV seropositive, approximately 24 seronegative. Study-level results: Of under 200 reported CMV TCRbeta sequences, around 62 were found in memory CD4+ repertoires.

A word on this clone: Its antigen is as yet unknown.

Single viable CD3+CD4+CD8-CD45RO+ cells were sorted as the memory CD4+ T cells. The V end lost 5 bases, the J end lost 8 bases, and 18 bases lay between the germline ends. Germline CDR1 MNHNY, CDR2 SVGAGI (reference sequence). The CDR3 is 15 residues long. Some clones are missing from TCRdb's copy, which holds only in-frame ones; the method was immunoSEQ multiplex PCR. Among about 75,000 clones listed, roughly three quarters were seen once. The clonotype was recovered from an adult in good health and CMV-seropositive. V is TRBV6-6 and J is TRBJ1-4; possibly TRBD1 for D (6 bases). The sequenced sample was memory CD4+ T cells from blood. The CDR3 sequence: CASSRRAQGEEKLFF. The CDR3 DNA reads TGTGCCAGCAGTCGCCGGGCACAGGGTGAGGAAAAACTGTTTTTT.